This T cell receptor beta chain originates from a study of blood T cell repertoires in COVID-19. Trimming removed 2 bases at V and 3 bases at J, with 5 bases between. Germline loops: CDR1 SGHRS, CDR2 YFSETQ. The CDR3 runs to 13 residues. Original methodology: Quantification of nucleated cells was approximated via reference gene primer amplification. The assay was immunoSEQ multiplex PCR, and TCRdb's table has in-frame clones only and misses some. The V and J calls and clone size are taken from that table; D and trimming were inferred from the DNA. The sample lists over 110,000 clones, 75% to 90% seen once, with about 4% in the top ten.

The J gene is TRBJ2-2, the V gene TRBV5-1, with no clear D. What was sequenced was PBMCs or T cells enriched from blood (not recorded which). The receptor comes from a man aged 45-65 years in a cohort exposed to, infected with or recovered from COVID-19 (not recorded which). This chain's CDR3 is CASSFLDTGELFF. The CDR3 DNA sequence: TGCGCCAGCAGCTTTCTAGACACCGGGGAGCTGTTTTTT.